This T cell receptor (beta chain) was found in a study of cytomegalovirus exposure and HLA in healthy donors. Study observations and caveats: On later analysis, the bulk of CMV-associated TCR beta chains appeared to be HLA-restricted.

The CDR3 length is 16 residues. Primers included in the PCR were 60 Vbeta and 13 Jbeta primers. Sequencing used immunoSEQ multiplex PCR; TCRdb keeps in-frame clones, though not all of them. The table lists about 93,000 clones, around 81% of them singletons. Regarding this clone: Its target is not known.

Healthy individuals who donated bone marrow served as the donors. The chain has TRBV21-1 and TRBJ1-5; the listed D gene, TRBD1, was not tested against the DNA. TRBV21-1 is a known pseudogene. The sample was PBMCs. The TCR originated in a man aged 25-45 years in good health and CMV-seronegative. The CDR3 protein is CASSKERDRVNQPQHF. CDR3 sequence (DNA): TGTGCCAGCAGCAAAGAAAGAGACAGGGTTAATCAGCCCCAGCATTTT.